These T cell receptor beta chains were read from a single sample in a study of blood T cell repertoires in COVID-19. Sequenced by immunoSEQ multiplex PCR; TCRdb stores in-frame clones only, minus some. The sample records roughly 250,000 clones, around 81% being singletons. The sequencing sample was made of peripheral blood. These receptors all stem from a person aged 65 to 85 with COVID-19, enrolled during active disease. Each CDR3 is given with its conserved first and last residue. Each record gives: CDR3 protein, CDR3 DNA, D gene, clone size, J gene, V gene. D genes are given only for firm matches. The size entry is marked missing in some rows and otherwise reads once, few, many or a size class.

CDR3: CATSDPPGTEAFF
DNA: TGTGCCACCAGTGACCCTCCAGGCACTGAAGCTTTCTTT
D: NA
size: NA
J: TRBJ1-1
V: TRBV24-1

CDR3: CASSSRGGDTDTQYF
DNA: TGTGCCAGCAGCTCACGCGGGGGGGACACAGATACGCAGTATTTT
D: TRBD2
size: NA
J: TRBJ2-3
V: TRBV7-3

CDR3: CASSLGRGGGTDTQYF
DNA: TGTGCCAGCAGCTTGGGGAGAGGAGGGGGCACAGATACGCAGTATTTT
D: NA
size: few
J: TRBJ2-3
V: TRBV5-8

CDR3: CASSLFSSGELFF
DNA: TGTGCCAGCAGTTTATTCTCCTCCGGGGAGCTGTTTTTT
D: NA
size: NA
J: TRBJ2-2
V: TRBV28

CDR3: CASSLGTSEQFF
DNA: TGTGCCAGCAGCTTAGGGACAAGTGAGCAGTTCTTC
D: NA
size: NA
J: TRBJ2-1
V: TRBV7-2

CDR3: CASSPSGSPTYEQYF
DNA: TGTGCCAGCAGCCCAAGCGGGAGCCCTACCTACGAGCAGTACTTC
D: TRBD2
size: NA
J: TRBJ2-7
V: TRBV7-2

CDR3: CASSLMSGGAPDTQYF
DNA: TGTGCCAGCAGCTTGATGAGCGGGGGGGCCCCAGATACGCAGTATTTT
D: TRBD2
size: NA
J: TRBJ2-3
V: TRBV5-4

CDR3: CASSIHRGRNTDTQYF
DNA: TGTGCCAGCAGCATACACAGGGGGAGAAACACAGATACGCAGTATTTT
D: TRBD1
size: NA
J: TRBJ2-3
V: TRBV7-9

CDR3: CASSQGASQPQHF
DNA: TGTGCCAGCTCACAGGGGGCGAGTCAGCCCCAGCATTTT
D: TRBD1
size: NA
J: TRBJ1-5
V: TRBV18

CDR3: CASSLGPSGRYEQYF
DNA: TGTGCCAGCAGCTTAGGTCCTAGCGGGCGCTACGAGCAGTACTTC
D: TRBD2
size: NA
J: TRBJ2-7
V: TRBV11-2

CDR3: CSVEAPTGLSYEQYF
DNA: TGCAGCGTTGAGGCACCGACAGGGCTCTCCTACGAGCAGTACTTC
D: TRBD1
size: NA
J: TRBJ2-7
V: TRBV29-1

CDR3: CAARTATNEKLFF
DNA: TGTGCCGCCAGGACAGCAACTAATGAAAAACTGTTTTTT
D: NA
size: NA
J: TRBJ1-4
V: TRBV3-1/TRBV3-2

CDR3: CASSQDYGGTYEQYF
DNA: TGCGCCAGCAGCCAAGATTATGGAGGGACCTACGAGCAGTACTTC
D: NA
size: NA
J: TRBJ2-7
V: TRBV4-1

CDR3: CAISYSQGLDTGELFF
DNA: TGTGCCATCAGTTATTCACAGGGGCTTGACACCGGGGAGCTGTTTTTT
D: TRBD1
size: NA
J: TRBJ2-2
V: TRBV10-3

CDR3: CASILPGLINEQFF
DNA: TGTGCCAGCATTCTCCCGGGACTAATAAATGAGCAGTTCTTC
D: TRBD2
size: NA
J: TRBJ2-1
V: TRBV5-5

CDR3: CASKTGGYGYTF
DNA: TGTGCCAGCAAGACAGGGGGGTATGGCTACACCTTC
D: TRBD1
size: NA
J: TRBJ1-2
V: TRBV6-5

CDR3: CAWSVNRADTQYF
DNA: TGTGCCTGGAGTGTCAACCGAGCAGATACGCAGTATTTT
D: NA
size: NA
J: TRBJ2-3
V: TRBV30

CDR3: CASSLGDSQSPLHF
DNA: TGTGCCAGCAGCTTAGGGGACAGTCAGTCACCCCTCCACTTT
D: TRBD1
size: NA
J: TRBJ1-6
V: TRBV7-2

CDR3: CASGSGIQPQHF
DNA: TGTGCCAGCGGGTCGGGAATTCAGCCCCAGCATTTT
D: NA
size: NA
J: TRBJ1-5
V: TRBV27

CDR3: CASSLGVIETQYF
DNA: TGTGCCAGCAGTTTAGGTGTCATAGAGACCCAGTACTTC
D: NA
size: NA
J: TRBJ2-5
V: TRBV12-3/TRBV12-4

CDR3: CASSLRTEAADTQYF
DNA: TGTGCCAGCAGCTTACGGACGGAGGCGGCAGATACGCAGTATTTT
D: NA
size: NA
J: TRBJ2-3
V: TRBV7-7

CDR3: CASSSSGQTYEQYF
DNA: NA
D: NA
size: NA
J: TRBJ2-7
V: TRBV6-1

CDR3: CASSLGQARITEAFF
DNA: TGTGCCAGCAGCTTGGGACAGGCGCGTATCACTGAAGCTTTCTTT
D: NA
size: NA
J: TRBJ1-1
V: TRBV5-5

CDR3: CASSIGGSNQPQHF
DNA: TGTGCCAGTAGTATCGGAGGGAGCAATCAGCCCCAGCATTTT
D: NA
size: NA
J: TRBJ1-5
V: TRBV19

CDR3: CRADRITEAFF
DNA: TGCAGGGCGGACAGGATCACTGAAGCTTTCTTT
D: TRBD1
size: NA
J: TRBJ1-1
V: TRBV20-1

CDR3: CASSRDRTQETQYF
DNA: TGTGCCAGCAGCCGGGACAGAACGCAAGAGACCCAGTACTTC
D: TRBD1
size: NA
J: TRBJ2-5
V: TRBV6-5

CDR3: CASLSSWGTGDEQYF
DNA: TGTGCCAGCCTCAGTAGCTGGGGGACAGGGGACGAGCAGTACTTC
D: TRBD1
size: few
J: TRBJ2-7
V: TRBV6-5